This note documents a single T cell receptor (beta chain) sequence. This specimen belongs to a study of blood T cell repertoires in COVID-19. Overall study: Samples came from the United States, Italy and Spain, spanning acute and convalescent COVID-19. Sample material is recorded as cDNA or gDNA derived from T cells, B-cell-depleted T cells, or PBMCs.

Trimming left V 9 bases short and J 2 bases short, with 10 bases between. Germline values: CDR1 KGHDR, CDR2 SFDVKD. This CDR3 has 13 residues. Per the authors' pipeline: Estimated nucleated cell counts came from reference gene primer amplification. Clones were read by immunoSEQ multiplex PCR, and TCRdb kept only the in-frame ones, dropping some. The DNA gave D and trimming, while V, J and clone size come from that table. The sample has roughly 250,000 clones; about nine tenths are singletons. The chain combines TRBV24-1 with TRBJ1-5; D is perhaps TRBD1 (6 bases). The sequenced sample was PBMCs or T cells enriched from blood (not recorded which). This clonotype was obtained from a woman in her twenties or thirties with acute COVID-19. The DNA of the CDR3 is TGTGCCACCCGAGCAGGGGGCAATCAGCCCCAGCATTTT. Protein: CATRAGGNQPQHF.